Listed here are 13 T cell receptor beta chains from one sample, sequenced in a study of cytomegalovirus exposure and HLA in healthy donors. PCR used 60 Vbeta primers and 13 Jbeta primers. Method: immunoSEQ multiplex PCR; TCRdb's copy keeps in-frame clones and lacks some. This table holds roughly 120,000 clones, less than 65% found once. The sample comprised PBMCs. These TCRs come from a man aged 40-49 years in good health and CMV-seropositive.

There are a few counts of this clone. This chain uses TRBV5-1 with TRBJ2-1; 7 bases are a match to TRBD2. J was trimmed by 8 bases and V by 0 bases; bases with no gene match: 5. The CDR3 covers 14 residues. CDR1 and CDR2 from the germline V gene are SGHRS and YFSETQ. CDR3 in amino acids: CASSLGGGPDEQFF. The DNA of the CDR3 is TGCGCCAGCAGCTTGGGGGGAGGGCCGGATGAGCAGTTCTTC.

The chain is built from TRBV6-1 and TRBJ2-1; TRBD2 agrees at 9 bases. V was clipped by 4 bases and J by 2 bases; unmatched bases: 3. This CDR3 region has 15 residues. From germline, CDR1 is MNHNS and CDR2 SASEGT. The CDR3 DNA reads as TGTGCCAGCAGTGGGATAGCGGGGGCCTACAATGAGCAGTTCTTC. Amino acid sequence: CASSGIAGAYNEQFF.

The chain combines TRBV28 with TRBJ2-2; 11 bases align to TRBD1. Trimming at V came to 4 bases and at J to 4 bases, leaving 8 bases not matched to a gene. The CDR3 has 17 residues. CDR1 is MDHEN, CDR2 SYDVKM, per germline. CDR3 amino acids: CASSSHTGTGGTGELFF. The DNA of the CDR3 is TGTGCCAGCAGTTCGCATACCGGGACAGGGGGCACCGGGGAGCTGTTTTTT.

A note on this clone: The junction does not match germline at one end; this may be a read error. This chain connects TRBV7-3 to TRBJ2-2, with 10 nucleotides matching TRBD1. The V gene's germline CDR1 is SGHTA and CDR2 FQGTGA. This CDR3 has 16 residues. CDR3 bases: TGTGCCAGCAGCAGGCGACAGGGGGCGAACACTGGGGAGCTGTTTTTT. Its translation is CASSRRQGANTGELFF.

Only a few counts were recorded for this clone. The CDR3 loop is CASSVGGAPRIAEQFF. For the CDR3, the DNA is TGTGCCAGCAGCGTGGGGGGGGCCCCTAGGATTGCTGAGCAGTTCTTC. The chain carries TRBV7-3 and TRBJ2-1; perhaps TRBD2 as D (7 bases). The CDR3 totals 16 residues. Germline CDR1 and CDR2: SGHTA and FQGTGA. Trimming took off 5 bases at V and 9 bases at J, with 23 bases between the two ends.

A remark on this clone: The same CDR3 also results from other DNA sequences found in this sample. The V and J genes are TRBV28 and TRBJ1-4; no firm D call. Trimming cost V 6 bases and J 5 bases, with 13 bases left between them. This CDR3 comprises 14 residues. Per germline, CDR1 MDHEN and CDR2 SYDVKM. The CDR3, as DNA: TGTGCCAGCAGCTTGGCCACGCTCAATGAAAAACTGTTTTTT. The encoded protein is CASSLATLNEKLFF. Full variable domain (remainder filled in from reference TRBV28 and TRBJ1-4): DVKVTQSSRYLVKRTGEKVFLECVQDMDHENMFWYRQDPGLGLRLIYFSYDVKMKEKGDIPEGYSVSREKKERFSLILESASTNQTSMYLCASSLATLNEKLFFGSGTQLSVL.

There are a few counts of this clone. The chain is built from TRBV30 and TRBJ2-5; TRBD2 matches at 8 bases. The germline CDR1 and CDR2 sequences are GTSNPN and SVGIG (reference sequence). CDR3 size: 11 residues. CDR3 region: CAAGLGGTQYF. CDR3 nucleotides: TGTGCGGCGGGACTAGGGGGGACCCAGTACTTC.

V usage is TRBV6-1 and J usage is TRBJ1-5; the D is unclear. The V gene lost 4 bases and the J gene lost 6 bases, with 16 bases spanning the gap. Looked up from germline, CDR1 is MNHNS and CDR2 is SASEGT. CDR3 length: 15 residues. The CDR3 region has the DNA TGTGCCAGCAGTGGCCTCGGGGAGTTGGTTCAGCCCCAGCATTTT. Encoded protein: CASSGLGELVQPQHF.

The rearrangement links TRBV7-3 to TRBJ2-2, with 8 nucleotides matching TRBD2. The germline CDR1 and CDR2 sequences are SGHTA and FQGTGA. J was trimmed by 1 base and V by 3 bases; bases with no gene match: 1. This CDR3 region has 15 residues. The CDR3 protein is CASSLTSENTGELFF. CDR3 sequence (DNA): TGTGCCAGCAGCTTGACTAGCGAGAACACCGGGGAGCTGTTTTTT.

The rearrangement links TRBV6-6 to TRBJ2-7, with 11 bases lining up with TRBD2. CDR3 size: 15 residues. J gave up 0 bases and V 5 bases, and 3 bases lay outside the gene matches. Looked up from germline, CDR1 is MNHNY and CDR2 is SVGAGI (reference sequence). The CDR3 here is CASSNLAGGSYEQYF. The CDR3 nucleotides are TGTGCCAGCAGTAACCTAGCGGGGGGCTCCTACGAGCAGTACTTC.

CDR3: CASSMPGGYGYTF. The DNA of the CDR3 is TGTGCCAGCAGTATGCCGGGGGGGTATGGCTACACCTTC. The chain recombines TRBV28 with TRBJ1-2, with D possibly TRBD1 on 5 matching bases. CDR1 and CDR2 from the germline V gene are MDHEN and SYDVKM. The CDR3 is 13 amino acids. The V and J ends lost 5 bases and 5 bases respectively, with 12 bases between them.

The chain has TRBV28 and TRBJ2-5; possible D gene TRBD1, 6 bases. Trimming removed 2 bases from V and 1 base from J, with 11 bases in between. Germline CDR1 reads MDHEN; CDR2 reads SYDVKM. This CDR3 has 15 residues. CDR3 residues: CASSLTGQPQETQYF. CDR3 coding DNA: TGTGCCAGCAGTTTAACTGGACAGCCCCAAGAGACCCAGTACTTC. Supplemented by reference TRBV28 and TRBJ2-5, the full variable domain reads DVKVTQSSRYLVKRTGEKVFLECVQDMDHENMFWYRQDPGLGLRLIYFSYDVKMKEKGDIPEGYSVSREKKERFSLILESASTNQTSMYLCASSLTGQPQETQYFGPGTRLLVL.

The chain is built from TRBV5-1 and TRBJ1-2; D is undetermined. Trimming left V 3 bases short and J 8 bases short, with 20 bases between. CDR1 and CDR2 from the germline V gene are SGHRS and YFSETQ. The CDR3 runs to 15 residues. The CDR3 reads CASSSNPGDALGYTF. CDR3 coding DNA: TGCGCCAGCAGCTCAAACCCGGGAGACGCCCTGGGCTACACCTTC.